One and the same sample provided the 29 T cell receptor beta chains below, sequenced in a study of OX40 agonist ivuxolimab in advanced cancers. The assay was immunoSEQ multiplex PCR, and TCRdb's table has in-frame clones only and misses some. The table shows more than 50,000 clones, with roughly 90% occurring only once. The sequencing here drew on CD4+ or CD8+ T cells sorted from blood, taken in a trial of the OX40 agonist ivuxolimab. The source is an adult with an advanced solid tumor such as melanoma, head and neck, liver or kidney cancer.

The chain couples TRBV9 to TRBJ2-1, with 12 positions matching TRBD2. CDR1 and CDR2 (germline): SGDLS, YYNGEE. This CDR3 has 15 residues. After removal of 4 bases from V and 4 bases from J, the junction contained 3 bases not matched to a gene. CDR3 DNA: TGTGCCAGCAGCTCTCTAGCGGGGGGGTACAATGAGCAGTTCTTC. Encoded protein: CASSSLAGGYNEQFF.

This clone has just one count. The V call is TRBV19, the J call TRBJ1-5; D ambiguous. V was clipped by 7 bases and J by 1 base, with 17 bases between them. The CDR3 runs to 16 residues. CDR1 is LNHDA and CDR2 is SQIVND in the germline V gene (reference sequence). The CDR3, as DNA: TGTGCCAGTAACGGAGGCGGGAGTTCAAGCAATCAGCCCCAGCATTTT. Translating it yields CASNGGGSSSNQPQHF.

The chain joins TRBV18 to TRBJ1-2, with TRBD1 identical over 9 bases. In germline, CDR1 is KGHSH, CDR2 LQKENI. V trimming: 6 bases; J trimming: 3 bases; junction bases outside the gene matches: 5. The CDR3 sequence is 14 residues long. The CDR3 reads CASSRDRADYGYTF. The DNA of the CDR3 is TGTGCCAGCTCTCGGGACAGGGCAGACTATGGCTACACCTTC.

J is TRBJ2-5 and V is TRBV7-2; D is unclear. V was shortened by 2 bases and J by 0 bases, with 10 bases between the two germline ends. Looked up from germline, CDR1 is SGHTA and CDR2 is FQGNSA. The CDR3 loop spans 15 amino acids. In nucleotides, the CDR3 is TGTGCCAGCAGCTTAACGATGGAGTACCAAGAGACCCAGTACTTC. This codes for CASSLTMEYQETQYF.

The chain has TRBV2 and TRBJ2-7; 8 bases are shared with TRBD1. This CDR3 has 13 residues. V shed 5 bases, J shed 3 bases, and the junction held 3 bases outside the gene matches. Per germline, CDR1 SNHLY and CDR2 FYNNEI. The CDR3 coding sequence is TGTGCCAGCAGTATAGACAGGGGCTACGAGCAGTACTTC. It specifies CASSIDRGYEQYF.

This clone was recorded a few times. The chain combines TRBV7-2 with TRBJ2-5, with 12 nucleotides matching TRBD1. The CDR3 totals 16 residues. Germline lookup yields CDR1 SGHTA and CDR2 FQGNSA. The ends lost 5 bases at V and 4 bases at J; junction bases unmatched: 8. The CDR3 is CASSTQRDRGLETQYF. In DNA, the CDR3 is TGTGCCAGCAGCACCCAAAGGGACAGGGGGCTAGAGACCCAGTACTTC.

The chain uses TRBV7-2 and TRBJ2-2; no firm D call. Per the germline V gene, CDR1 is SGHTA and CDR2 is FQGNSA. V shed 1 base and J shed 4 bases, with 10 bases lying between them. The CDR3 length is 15 residues. CDR3 nucleotides: TGTGCCAGCAGCTTAGGAAGGTTTTCCACCGGGGAGCTGTTTTTT. Protein product: CASSLGRFSTGELFF.

V is TRBV19 and J is TRBJ2-3; 7 bases are a match to TRBD2. The CDR3 loop spans 16 amino acids. The germline V gene has CDR1 LNHDA and CDR2 SQIVND (reference sequence). Losses at the gene ends were 7 bases for V and 2 bases for J; bases not matched to a gene: 12. CDR3: CASMKTAGVLTDTQYF. CDR3 sequence (DNA): TGTGCCAGTATGAAGACGGCGGGAGTCCTCACAGATACGCAGTATTTT.

This chain uses TRBV9 with TRBJ2-5; weak D call: TRBD1 (6 bases). The CDR3 runs to 13 residues. The germline V gene encodes CDR1 SGDLS and CDR2 YYNGEE. Trimming took 2 bases from V and 9 from J, leaving 14 bases between them. This chain's CDR3 is CASSVDRLGSQYF. CDR3 nucleotides: TGTGCCAGCAGCGTTGACAGGCTTGGGTCCCAGTACTTC.

There are a few counts of this clone. The chain has TRBV30 and TRBJ1-2; TRBD1 aligns across 7 bases. The V gene end was trimmed by 2 bases and the J gene end by 8 bases; junction bases not matched to a gene: 8. The CDR3 loop spans 13 amino acids. CDR1 is GTSNPN, CDR2 SVGIG, per germline (reference sequence). CDR3 protein: CAWSREGAEGYTF. As DNA, the CDR3 is TGTGCCTGGAGTAGGGAGGGGGCGGAAGGCTACACCTTC. Using reference TRBV30 and TRBJ1-2 for the parts outside the CDR3, the full variable domain is SQTIHQWPATLVQPVGSPLSLECTVEGTSNPNLYWYRQAAGRGLQLLFYSVGIGQISSEVPQNLSASRPQDRQFILSSKKLLLSDSGFYLCAWSREGAEGYTFGSGTRLTVV.

This clone was recorded only once. The chain employs TRBV10-2 and TRBJ2-1; 9 nucleotides match TRBD1. The CDR3 consists of 16 residues. V shed 5 bases, J shed 1 base, and the junction held 6 bases outside the gene matches. The germline V gene encodes CDR1 WSHSY and CDR2 SAAADI. CDR3 loop: CASSSDRGGSYNEQFF. DNA for the CDR3: TGCGCCAGCAGTTCGGACAGGGGTGGATCCTACAATGAGCAGTTCTTC.

The rearrangement uses TRBV6-5 and TRBJ2-7; D gene unclear. Germline V gene data show CDR1 as MNHEY and CDR2 as SVGAGI. V lost 4 bases and J lost 7, with 14 bases in between. The CDR3 is 13 residues long. CDR3 coding DNA: TGTGCCAGCAGTTCCCAGCTCCCTACGGAGCAGTACTTC. This codes for CASSSQLPTEQYF.

The rearrangement joins TRBV11-2 to TRBJ2-1; D is ambiguous. The germline gives CDR1 SGHAT, CDR2 FQNNGV. Trimming removed 1 base at V and 12 bases at J, with 13 bases between. There are 13 residues in the CDR3. CDR3 sequence reads: CASSLGSELSQFF. The CDR3 DNA reads as TGTGCCAGCAGCTTAGGGTCGGAACTATCGCAGTTCTTC.

The chain employs TRBV11-2 and TRBJ2-3; 9 bases are shared with TRBD1. The CDR3 is made up of 15 amino acids. Trimming at V came to 4 bases and at J to 1 base, leaving 3 bases not matched to a gene. Per germline, CDR1 SGHAT and CDR2 FQNNGV. CDR3 nucleotides: TGTGCCAGCAGCTCACAGGGGGCGGGCACAGATACGCAGTATTTT. Translation: CASSSQGAGTDTQYF.

Here the CDR3 reads CASSSWPITSVSSYNEQFF. The CDR3 region has the DNA TGTGCCAGCAGCTCATGGCCCATTACTAGCGTTAGCTCCTACAATGAGCAGTTCTTC. The V gene is TRBV7-2, the J gene TRBJ2-1; TRBD2 matches at 7 bases. Germline CDR1 SGHTA, CDR2 FQGNSA. This CDR3 has 19 amino acids. The trim removed 4 bases at V and 0 bases at J, leaving 15 bases unmatched.

The chain has TRBV27 and TRBJ2-7, with 8 bases aligning to TRBD2. This CDR3 region has 13 residues. Trimming took 8 bases from V and 7 from J; bases not matched to a gene: 10. The germline V gene encodes CDR1 MNHEY and CDR2 SMNVEV (reference sequence). This CDR3 reads CASRPGGLGEQYF. The CDR3 region has the DNA TGTGCCAGCCGCCCGGGGGGGTTGGGGGAGCAGTACTTC.

The CDR3 spells CASRGQGISEAFF. CDR3 nucleotides: TGTGCCAGCCGGGGACAGGGGATCTCTGAAGCTTTCTTT. The chain is built from TRBV28 and TRBJ1-1, with TRBD1 matching 10 bases. CDR3 size: 13 residues. Germline-derived CDR1 and CDR2 are MDHEN and SYDVKM. The trim removed 8 bases at V and 6 bases at J, leaving 6 bases unmatched.

This clone has only one observation. The gene calls are TRBV27 and TRBJ1-2; unclear D gene. This CDR3 has 13 residues. The V end lost 2 bases, the J end lost 4 bases, and 8 bases lay between the germline ends. Germline V gene data show CDR1 as MNHEY and CDR2 as SMNVEV (reference sequence). CDR3 loop: CASSLGQAYGYTF. The CDR3 coding sequence is TGTGCCAGCAGTTTAGGGCAGGCCTATGGCTACACCTTC.

The chain links TRBV18 to TRBJ2-7, with 11 positions matching TRBD2. Germline lookup yields CDR1 KGHSH and CDR2 LQKENI. This CDR3 contains 15 residues. V trimming: 0 bases; J trimming: 2 bases; junction bases outside the gene matches: 0. The CDR3 region is CASSPPSGRAYEQYF. In DNA, the CDR3 is TGTGCCAGCTCACCACCTAGCGGGAGGGCCTACGAGCAGTACTTC.

J is TRBJ2-1 and V is TRBV28; D is perhaps TRBD2 (6 bases). Trimming left V 1 base short and J 10 bases short, with 8 bases between. The CDR3 runs to 12 residues. CDR1 is MDHEN and CDR2 is SYDVKM in the germline V gene. CDR3 DNA: TGTGCCAGCAGTTTATTACGGGGGGAGCAGTTCTTC. It is translated as CASSLLRGEQFF.

This chain uses TRBV19 with TRBJ2-1; 15 bases match TRBD2. The germline CDR1 and CDR2 sequences are LNHDA and SQIVND (reference sequence). J was trimmed by 9 bases and V by 7 bases; bases with no gene match: 10. The CDR3 contains 16 residues. For the CDR3, the DNA is TGTGCCAGTACCCCCCGACCGGGACTAGCGGGAGGTGAGCAGTTCTTC. Protein product: CASTPRPGLAGGEQFF.

The V call is TRBV10-2, the J call TRBJ2-1, with TRBD2 as a possible D gene (7 bases). The germline V gene encodes CDR1 WSHSY and CDR2 SAAADI. Trimming pared 8 bases from V and 3 bases from J, leaving 11 bases between. This CDR3 comprises 13 residues. The chain's CDR3 is CASVGGRYNEQFF. CDR3 nucleotides: TGCGCCAGCGTGGGGGGGCGCTACAATGAGCAGTTCTTC.

The chain carries TRBV28 and TRBJ2-7; 8 bases fit TRBD1. Germline CDR1 MDHEN, CDR2 SYDVKM. The CDR3 runs to 15 residues. V shed 4 bases, J shed 2 bases, and the junction held 7 bases outside the gene matches. The CDR3 loop reads CASSSATGVAYEQYF. The CDR3 DNA is TGTGCCAGCAGTTCTGCGACAGGGGTGGCCTACGAGCAGTACTTC.

The chain joins TRBV30 to TRBJ2-1, with 9 positions matching TRBD2. After removal of 2 bases from V and 7 bases from J, the junction contained 6 bases not matched to a gene. The CDR3 has 14 residues. The germline V gene encodes CDR1 GTSNPN and CDR2 SVGIG (reference sequence). CDR3 region: CAWSPNAGGNEQFF. The CDR3, as DNA: TGTGCCTGGAGTCCCAATGCGGGGGGGAATGAGCAGTTCTTC.

The chain has TRBV29-1 and TRBJ2-1; 9 nucleotides align to TRBD1. Germline CDR1 is SQVTM and CDR2 is ANQGSEA. The CDR3 runs to 13 residues. Trimming at V came to 4 bases and at J to 3 bases, leaving 1 base not matched to a gene. CDR3 nucleotides: TGCAGCGTTGGGGGACAGGGCTACAATGAGCAGTTCTTC. This sequence encodes CSVGGQGYNEQFF.

This chain joins TRBV2 and TRBJ1-1; D not certain. Germline V gives CDR1 SNHLY, CDR2 FYNNEI. This CDR3 has 14 amino acids. The germline V and J ends were trimmed by 0 bases and 8 bases, with 13 bases remaining between them. CDR3 bases: TGTGCCAGCAGTGAAGCGCTCCCAGCTACGGAAGCTTTCTTT. Protein product: CASSEALPATEAFF.

The genes are TRBV7-6 and TRBJ1-3; D not certain. CDR1 and CDR2 from the germline V gene are SGHVS and FNYEAQ. The CDR3 has 16 amino acids. V shed 2 bases and J shed 1 base, with 12 bases lying between them. The CDR3 nucleotides read TGTGCCAGCAGCTTATCCACCCGGGGATCTGGAAACACCATATATTTT. It translates to CASSLSTRGSGNTIYF.

The chain couples TRBV15 to TRBJ2-3; D uncertain. Germline V gene lookup returns CDR1 LNHNV and CDR2 YYDKDF (reference sequence). The CDR3 is made up of 17 amino acids. The V gene lost 4 bases and the J gene lost 1 base, with 18 bases spanning the gap. CDR3 region: CATSKGGRGVGTDTQYF. Written as DNA, the CDR3 is TGTGCCACCAGCAAGGGCGGTCGAGGAGTGGGCACAGATACGCAGTATTTT.

A few counts support this clone. The J gene is TRBJ1-1, the V gene TRBV20-1; D gene unclear. The CDR3 contains 11 residues. Germline V gene data show CDR1 as DFQATT and CDR2 as SNEGSKA (reference sequence). Trimming took 5 bases from V and 5 from J, leaving 9 bases between them. CDR3 protein: CSAPRSTEAFF. DNA of the CDR3: TGCAGTGCTCCCCGGAGTACTGAAGCTTTCTTT.